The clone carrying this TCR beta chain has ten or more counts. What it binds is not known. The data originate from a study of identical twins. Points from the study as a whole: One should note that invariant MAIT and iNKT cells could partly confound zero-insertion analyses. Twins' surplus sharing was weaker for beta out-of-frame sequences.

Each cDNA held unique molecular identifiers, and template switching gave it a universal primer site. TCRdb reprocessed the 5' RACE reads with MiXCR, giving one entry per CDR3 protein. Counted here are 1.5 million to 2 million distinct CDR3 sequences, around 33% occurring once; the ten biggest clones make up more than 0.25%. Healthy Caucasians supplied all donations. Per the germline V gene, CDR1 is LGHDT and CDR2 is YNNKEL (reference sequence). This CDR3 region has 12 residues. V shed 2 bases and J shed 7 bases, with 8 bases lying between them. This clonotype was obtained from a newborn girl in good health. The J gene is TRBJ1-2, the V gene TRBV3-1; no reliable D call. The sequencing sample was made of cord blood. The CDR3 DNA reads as TGTGCCAGCAGCCAATTTTCCTTTGGCTACACCTTC. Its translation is CASSQFSFGYTF.